A single sample gave rise to the 19 T cell receptor beta chains below, sequenced in a study of cytomegalovirus exposure and HLA in healthy donors. PCR involved 60 Vbeta and 13 Jbeta primers. TCRdb's table, derived via immunoSEQ multiplex PCR, lists solely in-frame clones and lacks some. Of 210,000 or so clones listed, around four fifths were seen once; the top ten hold approximately 0.5%. The sequencing input was PBMCs. The receptors here all came from a woman between 40 and 50 years old in good health and CMV-seronegative.

The chain has TRBV13 and TRBJ2-1, with D uncertain. The germline V gene has CDR1 PRHDT and CDR2 FYEKMQ (reference sequence). This CDR3 has 15 amino acids. The V end was cut by 3 bases, the J end by 2 bases, with 11 bases between. This chain's CDR3 is CASSFPGVAYNEQFF. The CDR3 DNA follows: TGTGCCAGCAGCTTCCCGGGTGTCGCCTACAATGAGCAGTTCTTC.

Many counts were recorded for this clone. The chain recombines TRBV4-1 with TRBJ1-5, with 7 bases lining up with TRBD1. After removal of 0 bases from V and 4 bases from J, the junction contained 9 bases not matched to a gene. This CDR3 contains 17 residues. Germline values: CDR1 MGHRA, CDR2 YSYEKL. The CDR3 protein is CASSQDSARGRNQPQHF. CDR3 nucleotide sequence: TGCGCCAGCAGCCAAGATTCCGCGAGGGGGCGAAATCAGCCCCAGCATTTT.

The chain joins TRBV6-5 to TRBJ1-6; no firm D call. CDR1 and CDR2 from the germline V gene are MNHEY and SVGAGI. The CDR3 runs to 13 residues. The ends were cut back, 5 bases at V and 9 bases at J, with 11 bases in the middle. The chain's CDR3 is CASSNPAGSPLHF. CDR3 DNA sequence: TGTGCCAGCAGTAACCCAGCAGGTTCACCCCTCCACTTT.

V is TRBV5-6 and J is TRBJ2-7; tentatively, D is TRBD1 (6 bases). This CDR3 is built from 12 residues. Trimming shortened V by 4 bases and J by 4 bases, and 9 bases separated the two germline ends. Germline lookup yields CDR1 SGHDT and CDR2 YYEEEE. The CDR3 protein is CASSGTLYEQYF. The DNA for the CDR3 is TGTGCCAGCAGCGGGACATTATACGAGCAGTACTTC.

The sample holds a few counts of this clone. V usage is TRBV2 and J usage is TRBJ1-4; 8 nucleotides line up with TRBD1. V shed 6 bases, J shed 4 bases, and the junction held 7 bases outside the gene matches. CDR3 length equals 15 residues. Germline values: CDR1 SNHLY, CDR2 FYNNEI. The CDR3 sequence: CASRGQTGDNEKLFF. The CDR3, as DNA: TGTGCCAGCAGGGGACAGACAGGGGATAATGAAAAACTGTTTTTT.

CDR3 residues: CASSAGMSLSGANVLTF. CDR3 nucleotides: TGTGCCAGTAGTGCAGGGATGAGCCTCTCTGGGGCCAACGTCCTGACTTTC. This chain joins TRBV19 and TRBJ2-6, with D perhaps matching TRBD1 (5 bases). The CDR3 is made up of 17 amino acids. Germline V gene data show CDR1 as LNHDA and CDR2 as SQIVND (reference sequence). Trimming removed 5 bases from V and 0 bases from J, with 14 bases in between.

The J gene is TRBJ1-6, the V gene TRBV5-1, with a tentative D call TRBD1 (5 bases). Germline V gene data show CDR1 as SGHRS and CDR2 as YFSETQ. The CDR3 runs to 17 residues. V was trimmed by 3 bases and J by 1 base, leaving 14 bases between them. CDR3 DNA: TGCGCCAGCAGCTCCCGACCAGGGTGGTCCTATAATTCACCCCTCCACTTT. Its protein is CASSSRPGWSYNSPLHF.

V gene TRBV5-6 combines with J gene TRBJ1-1; TRBD1 might be the D (5 bases). The length of the CDR3 is 12 residues. From germline, CDR1 is SGHDT and CDR2 YYEEEE. V lost 2 bases, J lost 7 bases, and 9 bases lay in between. The CDR3, as DNA: TGTGCCAGCAGCTTTGCGGGGCGTGAAGCTTTCTTT. Translation: CASSFAGREAFF.

The chain joins TRBV5-1 to TRBJ2-2; 11 bases map to TRBD1. Germline V lookup: CDR1 SGHRS, CDR2 YFSETQ. The CDR3 consists of 17 residues. Trimming took 0 bases from V and 5 from J; bases not matched to a gene: 6. CDR3: CASSLAGTGGGTGELFF. The CDR3 DNA is TGCGCCAGCAGCTTGGCCGGGACAGGGGGAGGAACCGGGGAGCTGTTTTTT.

The V call is TRBV30, the J call TRBJ2-7; the match to TRBD2 covers 9 bases. Trimming took 0 bases from V and 5 from J; bases not matched to a gene: 8. CDR1 and CDR2 from the germline V gene are GTSNPN and SVGIG (reference sequence). The CDR3 runs 15 residues. Written as DNA, the CDR3 is TGTGCCTGGAGTGTACGAATTAGCGGGGGCAACGAGCAGTACTTC. This gives the protein CAWSVRISGGNEQYF.

About this clone: The junction departs from the called germline gene at one end, perhaps through a read error. This rearrangement joins TRBV2 to TRBJ1-6; no firm D call. The germline gives CDR1 SNHLY, CDR2 FYNNEI. The CDR3 is 15 residues long. The CDR3 region is CVSSAFGTGNSPLHF. The CDR3 DNA sequence: TGTGTCAGCAGTGCTTTCGGCACGGGAAATTCACCCCTCCACTTT. Complete variable domain (other parts from reference TRBV2 and TRBJ1-6): EPEVTQTPSHQVTQMGQEVILRCVPISNHLYFYWYRQILGQKVEFLVSFYNNEISEKSEIFDDQFSVERPDGSNFTLKIRSTKLEDSAMYFCVSSAFGTGNSPLHFGNGTRLTVT.

The chain recombines TRBV7-2 with TRBJ2-3; tentatively, D is TRBD1 (5 bases). Trimming removed 1 base at V and 2 bases at J, with 7 bases between. Per germline, CDR1 SGHTA and CDR2 FQGNSA. This CDR3 has 14 residues. DNA for the CDR3: TGTGCCAGCAGCTTAGACAGGTACACAGATACGCAGTATTTT. It encodes CASSLDRYTDTQYF. Combining the CDR3 with reference TRBV7-2 and TRBJ2-3 gives the whole variable domain GAGVSQSPSNKVTEKGKDVELRCDPISGHTALYWYRQSLGQGLEFLIYFQGNSAPDKSGLPSDRFSAERTGGSVSTLTIQRTQQEDSAVYLCASSLDRYTDTQYFGPGTRLTVL.

This chain joins TRBV11-2 and TRBJ2-3; 13 positions agree with TRBD2. Germline CDR1 and CDR2: SGHAT and FQNNGV. The junction had 8 bases not matched to a gene; V was cut back by 5 bases and J by 0 bases. There are 18 residues in the CDR3. The CDR3 bases are TGTGCCAGCAGCCGGACTAGCGGGGGCCGATCTAGCACAGATACGCAGTATTTT. It specifies CASSRTSGGRSSTDTQYF.

The chain couples TRBV2 to TRBJ1-4; D is possibly TRBD1 (5 bases). Germline assignment: CDR1 SNHLY and CDR2 FYNNEI. V lost 7 bases and J lost 8, with 14 bases in between. The CDR3 runs to 13 residues. As DNA, the CDR3 is TGTGCCAGCATAGCAGGGCTGGAGGAAAAACTGTTTTTT. Its translation is CASIAGLEEKLFF.

The rearrangement joins TRBV7-2 to TRBJ2-5, with D unclear. CDR1 is SGHTA and CDR2 is FQGNSA in the germline V gene. The CDR3 contains 12 residues. V shed 1 base and J shed 5 bases, with 5 bases lying between them. DNA of the CDR3: TGTGCCAGCAGCTTAGTCGGGGAGACCCAGTACTTC. Translation: CASSLVGETQYF.

The rearrangement joins TRBV2 to TRBJ1-2; a possible D gene is TRBD1 (6 bases). Per the germline V gene, CDR1 is SNHLY and CDR2 is FYNNEI. This CDR3 has 12 amino acids. V lost 6 bases and J lost 6, with 11 bases in between. The CDR3 DNA reads TGTGCCAGCAGGGGACAAGTGGATGGCTACACCTTC. It codes for CASRGQVDGYTF.

The genes are TRBV2 and TRBJ1-1; D ambiguous. This CDR3 is built from 14 residues. Germline values: CDR1 SNHLY, CDR2 FYNNEI. Trimming removed 5 bases at V and 1 base at J, with 11 bases between. The CDR3 DNA sequence: TGTGCCAGCAGTCTGAGACGGGAGAACACTGAAGCTTTCTTT. Residues: CASSLRRENTEAFF.

The V gene is TRBV18, the J gene TRBJ1-1; 8 bases are a match to TRBD1. V dropped 4 bases and J dropped 3; count of bases not matched to a gene: 4. CDR3 size: 14 residues. The germline V gene encodes CDR1 KGHSH and CDR2 LQKENI. The DNA of the CDR3 is TGTGCCAGCTCACAGGGACAGGCTGACACTGAAGCTTTCTTT. This encodes CASSQGQADTEAFF. Filled out from reference TRBV18 and TRBJ1-1, the complete variable domain reads NAGVMQNPRHLVRRRGQEARLRCSPMKGHSHVYWYRQLPEEGLKFMVYLQKENIIDESGMPKERFSAEFPKEGPSILRIQQVVRGDSAAYFCASSQGQADTEAFFGQGTRLTVV.

This chain joins TRBV7-2 and TRBJ1-4; no firm D call. Germline V gives CDR1 SGHTA, CDR2 FQGNSA. V dropped 3 bases and J dropped 2 bases, with 10 bases sitting between them. The CDR3 is 15 residues long. The DNA for the CDR3 is TGTGCCAGCAGCTTCGTAACCGGGACTAATGAAAAACTGTTTTTT. Residues: CASSFVTGTNEKLFF.